The clone carrying this T cell receptor (beta chain) was detected only a few times. The sample is drawn from a study of control samples from healthy donors and cancer patients. The table came from immunoSEQ multiplex PCR; TCRdb's copy has only in-frame clones and leaves some out. The repertoire includes roughly 98,000 clones, approximately 78% of them detected once, and over 7.5% sits in the top ten. The CDR3 spans 15 residues. J lost 3 bases, V lost 5 bases, and 5 bases had no gene match. Looked up from germline, CDR1 is MNHEY and CDR2 is SVGAGI. Sequencing was done on a sample of blood. The chain carries TRBV6-5 and TRBJ1-4, with 8 bases matching TRBD1. The clonotype originates from a woman in her fifties or sixties in good health. Here the CDR3 reads CASSSTGGPNEKLFF. The CDR3 DNA follows: TGTGCCAGCAGTAGTACAGGGGGGCCTAATGAAAAACTGTTTTTT.